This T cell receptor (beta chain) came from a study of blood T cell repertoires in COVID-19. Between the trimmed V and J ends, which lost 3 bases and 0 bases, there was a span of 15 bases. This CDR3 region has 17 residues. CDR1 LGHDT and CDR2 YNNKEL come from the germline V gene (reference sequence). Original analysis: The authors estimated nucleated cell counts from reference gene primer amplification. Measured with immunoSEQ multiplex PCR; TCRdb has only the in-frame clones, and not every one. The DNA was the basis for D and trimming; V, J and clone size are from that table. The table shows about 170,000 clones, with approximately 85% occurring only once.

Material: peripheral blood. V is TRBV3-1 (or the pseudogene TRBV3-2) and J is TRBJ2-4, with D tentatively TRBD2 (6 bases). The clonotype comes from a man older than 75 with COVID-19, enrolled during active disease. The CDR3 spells CASSHGRALIAKNIQYF. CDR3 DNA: TGTGCCAGCAGCCACGGGAGAGCGCTAATAGCCAAAAACATTCAGTACTTC.